The rows below give T cell receptor beta chains drawn from one sample of a study of T cell changes during pregnancy in multiple sclerosis. Sequencing used immunoSEQ multiplex PCR; TCRdb keeps in-frame clones, though not all of them. The top ten hold under 30% of the sample, which has 39,000 or so clones, 80% to 95% seen once. This specimen was CD8+ T cells from peripheral blood mononuclear cells, taken before pregnancy. The receptor source for this set is a female donor with multiple sclerosis, enrolled in a pregnancy study. Each CDR3 is given with its conserved first and last residue. D genes are given only for firm matches. For some rows the clone size is stated as once, few or many, or as a class when expanded; others skip it.

v_gene	len	j_gene	d_gene	abundance	CDR3aa	CDR3nt
TRBV15	12	TRBJ2-1	NA	NA	CATSRPRDEQFF	TGTGCCACCAGCAGACCCCGGGATGAGCAGTTCTTC
TRBV5-6	12	TRBJ1-2	NA	few	CASSQSTGGYTF	TGTGCCAGCAGTCAAAGTACTGGTGGCTACACCTTC
TRBV23-1	18	TRBJ2-1	TRBD2	NA	CASSQSPYLAATYNEQFF	TGCGCCAGCAGTCAGTCACCTTACCTAGCGGCTACCTACAATGAGCAGTTCTTC
TRBV4-1	17	TRBJ1-5	NA	NA	CASSQDNSLYSNQPQHF	TGCGCCAGCAGCCAAGATAACAGTCTTTATAGCAATCAGCCCCAGCATTTT
TRBV7-2	15	TRBJ1-3	NA	NA	CASTEGVSAGNTIYF	TGTGCCAGCACCGAGGGCGTATCGGCTGGAAACACCATATATTTT
TRBV5-1	14	TRBJ1-1	TRBD1	NA	CASSLKGAMDEAFF	TGCGCCAGCAGCTTAAAGGGGGCAATGGATGAAGCTTTCTTT
TRBV7-6	17	TRBJ2-7	TRBD2	NA	CASSLASGGSNNYEQYF	TGTGCCAGCAGCTTAGCATCTGGCGGGAGTAATAACTACGAGCAGTACTTC
TRBV6-1	17	TRBJ2-7	TRBD2	NA	CASSAPSLAGGPYEQYF	TGTGCCAGCAGTGCCCCCAGTCTAGCGGGAGGGCCGTACGAGCAGTACTTC
TRBV28	13	TRBJ2-7	NA	NA	CATGRGPRYEQYF	TGTGCCACAGGGCGGGGGCCGAGGTACGAGCAGTACTTC
TRBV7-9	14	TRBJ2-3	NA	once	CASSSTGLGDTQYF	TGTGCCAGCAGCTCCACAGGGTTGGGTGATACGCAGTATTTT
TRBV2	15	TRBJ2-3	NA	NA	CASSEAGGRTDTQYF	TGTGCCAGCAGTGAAGCTGGCGGTCGCACAGATACGCAGTATTTT